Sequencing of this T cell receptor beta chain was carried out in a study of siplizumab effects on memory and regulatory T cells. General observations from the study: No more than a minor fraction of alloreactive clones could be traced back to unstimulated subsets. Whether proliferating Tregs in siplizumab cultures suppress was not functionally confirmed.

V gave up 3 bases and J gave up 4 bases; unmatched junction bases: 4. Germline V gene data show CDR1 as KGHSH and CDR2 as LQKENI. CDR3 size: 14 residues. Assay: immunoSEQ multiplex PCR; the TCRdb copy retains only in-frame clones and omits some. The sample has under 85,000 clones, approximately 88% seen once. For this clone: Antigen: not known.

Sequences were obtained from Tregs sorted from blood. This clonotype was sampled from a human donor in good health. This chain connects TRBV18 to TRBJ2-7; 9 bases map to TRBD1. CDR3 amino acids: CASSPGTGFYEQYF. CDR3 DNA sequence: TGTGCCAGCTCACCCGGGACAGGGTTTTACGAGCAGTACTTC.